The sequence of this TCR beta chain was determined in a study of regulatory T cells in long-lasting Graves disease. Arm-PCR of CDR3 regions and iRepertoire HTBI primers were used to build TCR beta libraries. Each CDR3 protein gets one entry after TCRdb re-called the multiplex PCR reads with MiXCR. The sample records around 460,000 distinct CDR3 sequences, around 15% being singletons. Sample time point: newly diagnosed GD, antithyroid drugs for less than 3 months. Extracted RNA from PBMCs served as the source of the TCR library. J was trimmed by 0 bases and V by 5 bases; bases with no gene match: 6. Germline CDR1 and CDR2: MNHEY and SVGEGT. The length of the CDR3 is 16 residues. These data also formed part of another study, on T cells in Graves' hyperthyroidism and ophthalmopathy.

Sequencing was performed on peripheral blood mononuclear cells (PBMCs), taken at new diagnosis, from a patient treated with antithyroid drugs. This rearrangement joins TRBV6-2 or TRBV6-3 to TRBJ2-7; 11 bases map to TRBD1. The clonotype comes from a woman in her forties or fifties with Graves disease. CDR3 protein: CASSEGQGVSSYEQYF. DNA for the CDR3: TGTGCCAGCAGTGAGGGACAGGGGGTTAGCTCCTACGAGCAGTACTTC.